Listed here are 18 T cell receptor beta chains from one sample, sequenced in a study of T cells after yellow fever vaccination. One entry per CDR3 protein, called by TCRdb with MiXCR from the 5' RACE reads. Of about 160,000 distinct CDR3 sequences in the sample, around 7% are singletons; the top ten hold about 2.5%. The sequencing used CD4+ T cells sorted from PBMCs, collected less than 6 days after the first yellow fever vaccination. All receptors come from a man younger than 35 who received the YFV17D yellow fever vaccine.

This clonotype was observed at least ten times. V is TRBV10-3 and J is TRBJ2-1; TRBD2 matches 13 bases. Germline-derived CDR1 and CDR2 are ENHRY and SYGVKD. With V trimmed by 0 bases and J by 6 bases, 2 bases remained unmatched. CDR3 length: 16 amino acids. CDR3 DNA: TGTGCCATCAGTGAGTCTCGGACTAGCGGGGGCAATGAGCAGTTCTTC. Translated: CAISESRTSGGNEQFF.

This clonotype was counted at least ten times. The V gene is TRBV18, the J gene TRBJ2-3; the match to TRBD2 covers 9 bases. The CDR3 contains 17 residues. From germline, CDR1 is KGHSH and CDR2 LQKENI. Trimming at V came to 5 bases and at J to 5 bases, leaving 14 bases not matched to a gene. CDR3: CASSSLPSGAQIDTQYF. The CDR3 DNA is TGTGCCAGCTCATCCCTACCTAGCGGGGCCCAGATAGATACGCAGTATTTT.

In its sample, this clonotype was seen many times. The chain has TRBV7-8 and TRBJ2-1; weak D call: TRBD2 (6 bases). The CDR3 consists of 16 residues. V shed 6 bases and J shed 5 bases, with 20 bases lying between them. From germline, CDR1 is SGHVS and CDR2 FQNEAQ. CDR3 amino acids: CASSLGWGDRNNEQFF. The CDR3 nucleotides read TGTGCCAGCAGTCTCGGCTGGGGGGATAGGAACAATGAGCAGTTCTTC.

This clonotype was detected only a few times. V and J are TRBV20-1 and TRBJ1-1; weak D call: TRBD1 (6 bases). The CDR3 is made up of 17 amino acids. V shed 3 bases and J shed 4 bases, with 24 bases lying between them. CDR1 is DFQATT and CDR2 is SNEGSKA in the germline V gene (reference sequence). The CDR3 DNA reads as TGCAGTGCTAGGGGGGGCAGGGGCACATCTTACGGCACTGAAGCTTTCTTT. Amino acids: CSARGGRGTSYGTEAFF.

This clonotype was observed at least ten times. The V and J genes are TRBV3-1 and TRBJ2-1; 10 bases agree with TRBD2. Trimming at V came to 3 bases and at J to 10 bases, leaving 12 bases not matched to a gene. Germline assignment: CDR1 LGHDT and CDR2 YNNKEL (reference sequence). The CDR3 is 16 residues long. The CDR3 nucleotides are TGTGCCAGCAGCCAGTGGGTGAGCGGGGGGGCGGAGGAGCAGTTCTTC. Translation gives CASSQWVSGGAEEQFF.

This clonotype was observed at least ten times. This chain connects TRBV7-2 to TRBJ2-7; D is unclear. Trimming left V 1 base short and J 0 bases short, with 7 bases between. CDR3 length: 14 amino acids. Germline CDR1 SGHTA, CDR2 FQGNSA. The CDR3 nucleotides read TGTGCCAGCAGCTTAGAACAAAGCTCCTACGAGCAGTACGTC. Protein product: CASSLEQSSYEQYV.

At least ten counts were recorded for this clonotype. The chain has TRBV12-3 or TRBV12-4 and TRBJ2-7, with unresolved D. CDR3 length: 11 amino acids. Between the trimmed V and J ends, which lost 5 bases and 3 bases, there was a span of 5 bases. The CDR3 loop is CASSALYEQYF. Here the CDR3 DNA reads TGTGCCAGCAGTGCCCTCTACGAGCAGTACTTC.

The rearrangement uses TRBV6-5 and TRBJ1-4; 9 bases match TRBD1. Trimming removed 4 bases from V and 5 bases from J; junction bases left unmatched: 5. This CDR3 region has 15 residues. Germline V gene data show CDR1 as MNHEY and CDR2 as SVGAGI. In nucleotides, the CDR3 is TGTGCCAGCAGTTCCCCGACAGGGGGGAATGAAAAACTGTTTTTT. It yields the protein CASSSPTGGNEKLFF.

This chain uses TRBV12-3 or TRBV12-4 with TRBJ2-7; 8 bases are shared with TRBD1. This CDR3 contains 14 residues. V trimming: 8 bases; J trimming: 3 bases; junction bases outside the gene matches: 9. The CDR3 loop is CASRPGTGYYEQYF. Written as DNA, the CDR3 is TGTGCCAGCCGACCCGGGACAGGATACTACGAGCAGTACTTC.

This clonotype was picked up many times. The chain has TRBV7-2 and TRBJ2-3, with a weak D call TRBD2 (7 bases). Germline V CDR1 and CDR2: SGHTA, FQGNSA. The CDR3 loop spans 15 amino acids. V was clipped by 1 base and J by 5 bases, with 13 bases between them. CDR3 nucleotide sequence: TGTGCCAGCAGCTTAGGGAGGGGGGGGGAAGATACGCAGTATTTT. Translation: CASSLGRGGEDTQYF.

Many counts were recorded for this clonotype. The chain is built from TRBV28 and TRBJ2-7; 11 bases are shared with TRBD1. Per the germline V gene, CDR1 is MDHEN and CDR2 is SYDVKM. Germline trimming cut 3 bases from V and 9 bases from J; bases unmatched to any gene: 4. This CDR3 region has 13 residues. The CDR3 loop is CASSFSDRGPQYV. As DNA, the CDR3 is TGTGCCAGCAGTTTCTCGGACAGGGGGCCGCAGTACGTC.

This clonotype was seen many times. The chain carries TRBV20-1 and TRBJ1-5, with TRBD1 as a possible D gene (6 bases). Germline CDR1 and CDR2: DFQATT and SNEGSKA (reference sequence). This CDR3 is built from 13 residues. The germline V and J ends were trimmed by 6 bases and 5 bases, with 14 bases remaining between them. The CDR3 DNA reads TGCAGTGCCAAGAGGGGGGGCCATCAGCCCCAGCATTTT. This gives the protein CSAKRGGHQPQHF.

This clonotype was recorded many times. J is TRBJ2-2 and V is TRBV7-6; D is possibly TRBD2 (6 bases). The CDR3 is 16 residues long. The V end lost 1 base, the J end lost 3 bases, and 12 bases lay between the germline ends. Per germline, CDR1 SGHVS and CDR2 FNYEAQ. This CDR3 is CASSLETRGDTGELFF. Written as DNA, the CDR3 is TGTGCCAGCAGCTTAGAGACTAGAGGAGACACCGGGGAGCTGTTTTTT.

The chain combines TRBV5-1 with TRBJ1-1, with D tentatively TRBD1 (6 bases). The CDR3 consists of 17 residues. Between the trimmed V and J ends, which lost 3 bases and 1 base, there was a span of 19 bases. Germline lookup yields CDR1 SGHRS and CDR2 YFSETQ. The chain's CDR3 is CASSSYSRGPTNTEAFF. DNA for the CDR3: TGCGCCAGCAGCTCATATTCTCGGGGGCCAACGAACACTGAAGCTTTCTTT.

V and J are TRBV28 and TRBJ2-1; D is undetermined. V lost 3 bases and J 8 bases, leaving 5 bases between the germline ends. The CDR3 is made up of 11 amino acids. Per the germline V gene, CDR1 is MDHEN and CDR2 is SYDVKM. The CDR3 spells CASSLVYEQFF. CDR3 coding DNA: TGTGCCAGCAGTTTGGTGTATGAGCAGTTCTTC.

This clonotype was recorded at least ten times. The genes are TRBV7-2 and TRBJ1-1; maybe TRBD1 (5 bases). Germline V CDR1 and CDR2: SGHTA, FQGNSA. Deletions cut 4 bases from V and 4 bases from J, with 13 bases between. The CDR3 consists of 14 residues. The DNA for the CDR3 is TGTGCCAGCAGCTCTCAGGGTGAGGGCACTGAAGCTTTCTTT. As protein: CASSSQGEGTEAFF.

The genes are TRBV6-2 or TRBV6-3 and TRBJ2-6; 7 positions agree with TRBD1. Germline V CDR1 and CDR2: MNHEY, SVGEGT. CDR3 size: 14 residues. The ends lost 10 bases at V and 3 bases at J; junction bases unmatched: 6. CDR3 protein: CATNQGVGANVLTF. CDR3 sequence (DNA): TGTGCCACAAACCAGGGGGTTGGGGCCAACGTCCTGACTTTC.

The chain combines TRBV5-1 with TRBJ2-3; D gene unclear. The CDR3 is made up of 13 amino acids. Germline-derived CDR1 and CDR2 are SGHRS and YFSETQ. The V end lost 4 bases, the J end lost 5 bases, and 11 bases lay between the germline ends. DNA for the CDR3: TGCGCCAGCAGCCGAACGGCCAAAGATACGCAGTATTTT. Translation gives CASSRTAKDTQYF.